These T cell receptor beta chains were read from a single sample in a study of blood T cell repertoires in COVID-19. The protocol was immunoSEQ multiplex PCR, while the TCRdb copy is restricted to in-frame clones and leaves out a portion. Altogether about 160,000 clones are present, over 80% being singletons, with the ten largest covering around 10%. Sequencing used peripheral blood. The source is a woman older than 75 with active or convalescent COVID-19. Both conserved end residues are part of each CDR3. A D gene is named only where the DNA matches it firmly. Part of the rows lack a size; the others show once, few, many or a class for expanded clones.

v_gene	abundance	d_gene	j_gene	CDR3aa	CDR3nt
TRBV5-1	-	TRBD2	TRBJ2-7	CASSSFLSRGERLASYEQYF	TGCGCCAGCAGCTCCTTTCTCTCGCGGGGGGAAAGGTTGGCGTCCTACGAGCAGTACTTC
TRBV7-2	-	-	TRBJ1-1	CASSLVGQNTEAFF	TGTGCCAGCAGCTTAGTTGGCCAGAACACTGAAGCTTTCTTT
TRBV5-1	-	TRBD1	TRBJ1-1	CASSSRDRVENTEAFF	TGCGCCAGCAGCAGCCGGGACAGGGTCGAGAACACTGAAGCTTTCTTT
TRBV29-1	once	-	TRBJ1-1	CSLHGPSDTEAFF	TGCAGTCTCCATGGGCCTTCGGACACTGAAGCTTTCTTT
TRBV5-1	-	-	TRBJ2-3	CASSPPSSGGTDTQYF	TGCGCCAGCAGCCCCCCAAGCTCGGGTGGCACAGATACGCAGTATTTT
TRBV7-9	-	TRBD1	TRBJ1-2	CASSLPGQGANYGYTF	TGTGCCAGCAGCTTACCCGGACAGGGAGCTAACTATGGCTACACCTTC
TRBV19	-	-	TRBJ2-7	CASSIQPGTPYEQYF	TGTGCCAGTAGTATCCAGCCAGGTACCCCCTACGAGCAGTACTTC
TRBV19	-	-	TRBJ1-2	CASTPGYGYGYTF	TGTGCCAGCACCCCAGGTTACGGCTATGGCTACACCTTC
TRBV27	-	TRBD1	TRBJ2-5	CASSSGTGYWETQYF	TGTGCCAGCAGTTCCGGGACAGGGTATTGGGAGACCCAGTACTTC
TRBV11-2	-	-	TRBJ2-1	CASSNGGAGEQFF	TGTGCCAGCAGCAACGGGGGAGCGGGTGAGCAGTTCTTC
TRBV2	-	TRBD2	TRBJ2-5	CASTFRGGKETQYF	TGTGCCAGCACCTTCCGGGGGGGGAAAGAGACCCAGTACTTC
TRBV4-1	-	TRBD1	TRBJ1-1	CASSRGQGGYTEAFF	TGCGCCAGCAGCCGGGGACAGGGCGGATACACTGAAGCTTTCTTT
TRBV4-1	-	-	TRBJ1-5	CASSQDPQRALGNQPQHF	TGCGCCAGCAGCCAAGATCCCCAGAGGGCCTTGGGCAATCAGCCCCAGCATTTT
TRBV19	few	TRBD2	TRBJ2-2	CASSILAGGSRAGELFF	TGTGCCAGTAGTATCCTAGCGGGGGGGAGTAGGGCCGGGGAGCTGTTTTTT
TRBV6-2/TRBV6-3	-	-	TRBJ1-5	CASSYFAGPQPQHF	TGTGCCAGCAGTTACTTCGCGGGGCCCCAGCCCCAGCATTTT
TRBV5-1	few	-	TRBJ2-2	CASSVLNSITGELFF	TGCGCCAGCAGCGTGTTGAACTCCATAACCGGGGAGCTGTTTTTT
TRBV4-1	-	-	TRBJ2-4	CASSQVGGRTIQYF	TGCGCCAGCAGCCAAGTAGGAGGAAGGACCATTCAGTACTTC
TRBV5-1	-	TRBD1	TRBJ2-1	CASSRSGTGSFDEQFF	TGCGCCAGCAGCCGCTCCGGGACAGGGTCCTTCGATGAGCAGTTCTTC
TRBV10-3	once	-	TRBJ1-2	CAISEWVAYGYTF	TGTGCCATCAGTGAGTGGGTAGCCTATGGCTACACCTTC
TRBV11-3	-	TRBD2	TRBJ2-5	CASSLGLAGDTQQETQYF	TGTGCCAGCAGCTTAGGCCTAGCGGGGGACACCCAACAAGAGACCCAGTACTTC
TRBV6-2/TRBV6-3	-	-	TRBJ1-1	CASTPWERGTEAFF	TGTGCCAGCACCCCCTGGGAGCGAGGCACTGAAGCTTTCTTT
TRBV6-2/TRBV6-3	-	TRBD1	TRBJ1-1	CASSPGDSEAFF	TGTGCCAGCAGCCCGGGGGACAGTGAAGCTTTCTTT
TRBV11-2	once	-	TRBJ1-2	CASSFYPGEANYGYTF	TGTGCCAGCAGTTTCTACCCAGGGGAAGCTAACTATGGCTACACCTTC
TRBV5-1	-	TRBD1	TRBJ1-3	CASSYRTGGDSGNTIYF	TGCGCCAGCAGCTACCGGACAGGGGGTGACTCTGGAAACACCATATATTTT
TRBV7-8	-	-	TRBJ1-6	CASSLGSASNHLHF	TGTGCCAGCAGCTTAGGAAGTGCCAGTAACCACCTCCACTTT
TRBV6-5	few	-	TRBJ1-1	CASSRTVLNTEAFF	TGTGCCAGCAGTCGGACAGTCCTGAACACTGAAGCTTTCTTT
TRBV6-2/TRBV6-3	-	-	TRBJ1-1	CASSFDLMGAVGERGTEAFF	TGTGCCAGCAGTTTCGACTTGATGGGGGCAGTAGGGGAGAGGGGCACTGAAGCTTTCTTT
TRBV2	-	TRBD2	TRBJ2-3	CASRDWDYTDTQYF	TGTGCCAGCAGGGACTGGGACTATACAGATACGCAGTATTTT
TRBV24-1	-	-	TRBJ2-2	CATSRGTGELFF	TGTGCCACCAGTAGGGGGACCGGGGAGCTGTTTTTT
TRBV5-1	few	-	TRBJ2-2	CASSPGLLEYGELFF	TGCGCCAGCAGCCCCGGACTATTGGAATACGGGGAGCTGTTTTTT
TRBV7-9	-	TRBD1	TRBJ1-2	CASSLGTGGLNYGYTF	TGTGCCAGCAGCCTCGGGACAGGGGGCCTTAACTATGGCTACACCTTC
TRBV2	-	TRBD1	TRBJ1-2	CASTKGAYGYTF	TGTGCCAGCACGAAGGGGGCCTATGGCTACACCTTC
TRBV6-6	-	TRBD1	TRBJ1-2	CASSPGSLRGQDYGYTF	TGTGCCAGCAGTCCTGGGAGTTTAAGGGGGCAGGACTATGGCTACACCTTC
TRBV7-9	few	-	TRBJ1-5	CASSSLISNQPQHF	TGTGCCAGCAGTTCTCTAATTAGCAATCAGCCCCAGCATTTT
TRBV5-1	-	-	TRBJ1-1	CASSLDRGNTEAFF	TGCGCCAGCAGCTTGGATCGGGGGAACACTGAAGCTTTCTTT
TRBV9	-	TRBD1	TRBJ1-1	CASSVGSGGTEAFF	TGTGCCAGCAGCGTAGGGTCAGGGGGTACTGAAGCTTTCTTT
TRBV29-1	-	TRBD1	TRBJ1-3	CSVEPGPGGNTIYF	TGCAGCGTTGAACCCGGCCCAGGGGGTAACACCATATATTTT
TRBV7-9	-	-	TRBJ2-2	CASSFLAVANTGELFF	TGTGCCAGCAGCTTCCTAGCAGTAGCGAACACCGGGGAGCTGTTTTTT
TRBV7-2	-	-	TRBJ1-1	CASSSGRENTEAFF	TGTGCCAGCAGCTCGGGGAGGGAGAACACTGAAGCTTTCTTT
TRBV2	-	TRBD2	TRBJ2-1	CASTSGLASYNEQFF	TGTGCCAGCACCTCGGGACTAGCAAGTTACAATGAGCAGTTCTTC
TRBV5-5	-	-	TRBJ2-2	CASSPQGIGELFF	TGTGCCAGCAGCCCACAGGGAATCGGGGAGCTGTTTTTT
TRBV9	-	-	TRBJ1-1	CASSVMGEGTEAFF	TGTGCCAGCAGCGTCATGGGGGAGGGGACTGAAGCTTTCTTT
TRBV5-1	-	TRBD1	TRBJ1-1	CASSLQDRGEAFF	TGCGCCAGCAGCTTGCAAGACAGGGGTGAAGCTTTCTTT
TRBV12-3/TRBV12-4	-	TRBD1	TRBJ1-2	CASSDRVGYTF	TGTGCCAGCAGCGACAGGGTCGGCTACACCTTC
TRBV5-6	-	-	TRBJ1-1	CASSFGTWNTEAFF	TGTGCCAGCAGCTTTGGGACATGGAACACTGAAGCTTTCTTT